These 32 T cell receptor beta chains share one sample of origin, sequenced in a study of shared clonotypes between healthy human individuals (dated by TCRdb to the early 2020s). Library creation used the immunoSEQ multiplex PCR assay. Imported from immuneACCESS, the table was reduced by TCRdb to in-frame sequences with V and J called. These copies leave out some clones; in studies compared against another copy, an unresolved V gene accounts for under half, and the cause of the remainder is not known. This sample gives around 1.1 million clones in total; around three quarters of them show up just once. The top ten constitute 0.61% of the sample. Specimen: memory CD4+ T cells from PBMCs. The sample's cell subset or site label, decoded: CD45RA-negative fraction. These receptors were collected from a man between 18 and 29 years old in good health. Some clones in this sample may be carry-over from other donors' samples.

The rearrangement uses TRBV7-2 and TRBJ2-1, with D perhaps matching TRBD2 (5 bases). This CDR3 spans 13 amino acids. The V gene's germline CDR1 is SGHTA and CDR2 FQGNSA. V was shortened by 8 bases and J by 2 bases, with 10 bases between the two germline ends. The CDR3 reads CASRSDTYNEQFF. The CDR3 DNA is TGTGCCAGCCGTAGCGACACCTACAATGAGCAGTTCTTC.

A few counts support this clone. Other DNA sequences in this sample translate to the same CDR3. The V call is TRBV2, the J call TRBJ2-7, with 10 positions matching TRBD1. The CDR3 spans 12 residues. V lost 8 bases and J lost 3; bases outside the gene matches: 1. Germline-derived CDR1 and CDR2 are SNHLY and FYNNEI. The CDR3 protein is CASGDRGYEQYF. The CDR3 DNA reads TGTGCCAGCGGGGACAGGGGCTACGAGCAGTACTTC.

A word on this clone: A much larger clone differs from this one at a single base, so this may be a read error. The identical CDR3 is also encoded by other nucleotide sequences in the sample. The chain links TRBV5-1 to TRBJ2-5; either TRBD1 or TRBD2 may supply D (5 bases each). This CDR3 spans 14 amino acids. Trimming shortened V by 4 bases and J by 1 base, and 11 bases separated the two germline ends. Germline CDR1 and CDR2: SGHRS and YFSETQ. CDR3 region: CASSPGTVQETQYF. The CDR3 nucleotides are TGCGCCAGCAGCCCGGGGACCGTCCAAGAGACCCAGTACTTC.

The V call is TRBV15, the J call TRBJ2-7, with D perhaps TRBD1 (5 bases). CDR3 length equals 17 residues. Per the germline V gene, CDR1 is LNHNV and CDR2 is YYDKDF (reference sequence). V gave up 5 bases and J gave up 0 bases, with 20 bases separating them. The DNA of the CDR3 is TGTGCCACCAGCCCGATCCTGGGGCTAGGGCCCTCCTACGAGCAGTACTTC. Translating it yields CATSPILGLGPSYEQYF.

This chain connects TRBV7-2 to TRBJ2-7; unclear D gene. The CDR3 totals 16 residues. V was trimmed by 6 bases and J by 2 bases, leaving 20 bases between them. CDR1 and CDR2 from the germline V gene are SGHTA and FQGNSA. The CDR3 DNA is TGTGCCAGCAGTGGGCGAATAGGACCAAACACCTACGAGCAGTACTTC. Translating it yields CASSGRIGPNTYEQYF. The whole variable domain, filled in from reference TRBV7-2 and TRBJ2-7, reads GAGVSQSPSNKVTEKGKDVELRCDPISGHTALYWYRQSLGQGLEFLIYFQGNSAPDKSGLPSDRFSAERTGGSVSTLTIQRTQQEDSAVYLCASSGRIGPNTYEQYFGPGTRLTVT.

The CDR3 DNA sequence: TGCGCCAGCAGCCAAACCCCCGGGGACGGGAGCACAGATACGCAGTATTTT. It encodes CASSQTPGDGSTDTQYF. This rearrangement joins TRBV4-3 to TRBJ2-3, with D tentatively TRBD1 or TRBD2 (5 bases each). The V gene lost 2 bases and the J gene lost 0 bases, with 15 bases spanning the gap. This CDR3 is built from 17 residues. CDR1 and CDR2 from the germline V gene are LGHNA and YSLEER.

In this sample, this clone turned up many times. The rearrangement links TRBV28 to TRBJ1-4; D is unclear. Germline lookup yields CDR1 MDHEN and CDR2 SYDVKM. The V end lost 6 bases, the J end lost 8 bases, and 16 bases lay between the germline ends. The CDR3 has 14 residues. In DNA form, the CDR3 reads TGTGCCAGCAGCGCTGGGTGGAAAGAGGAAAAACTGTTTTTT. It translates to CASSAGWKEEKLFF.

This clone has a handful of counts. The chain employs TRBV20-1 and TRBJ2-2; a possible D gene is TRBD1 (6 bases). The CDR3 runs 11 residues. The germline V gene has CDR1 DFQATT and CDR2 SNEGSKA (reference sequence). CDR3 nucleotides: TGCAGGGCAGGGGCCGCCGGGGAGCTGTTTTTT. Translated, it gives CRAGAAGELFF.

The V gene is TRBV19, the J gene TRBJ1-4; no reliable D call. Trimming pared 1 base from V and 7 bases from J, leaving 10 bases between. This CDR3 is built from 14 residues. Germline lookup yields CDR1 LNHDA and CDR2 SQIVND (reference sequence). The chain's CDR3 is CASSIGTLAEKLFF. The CDR3 coding sequence is TGTGCCAGTAGTATAGGGACGTTGGCTGAAAAACTGTTTTTT.

V and J are TRBV19 and TRBJ2-7, with TRBD1 matching 7 bases. CDR1 is LNHDA, CDR2 SQIVND, per germline (reference sequence). Trimming removed 3 bases from V and 5 bases from J; junction bases left unmatched: 4. The CDR3 spans 13 residues. The CDR3 coding sequence is TGTGCCAGTAGTATGAAGGGGGCCAACGAGCAGTACTTC. Translating it yields CASSMKGANEQYF.

In nucleotides, the CDR3 is TGTGCCTGGGCGTCCCCGGGACTGGGATCCTACGAGCAGTACTTC. Residues: CAWASPGLGSYEQYF. The chain couples TRBV30 to TRBJ2-7, with D perhaps TRBD2 (6 bases). The V end lost 5 bases, the J end lost 1 base, and 18 bases lay between the germline ends. This CDR3 comprises 15 residues. The germline CDR1 and CDR2 sequences are GTSNPN and SVGIG (reference sequence).

The chain joins TRBV7-7 to TRBJ2-1; perhaps TRBD2 as D (6 bases). This CDR3 spans 15 amino acids. Trimming took 4 bases from V and 4 from J, leaving 14 bases between them. Germline V CDR1 and CDR2: SSHAT, FNYEAQ (reference sequence). The CDR3 bases are TGTGCCAGCAGCTCCGGATCCGGGAGTTACAATGAGCAGTTCTTC. It is translated as CASSSGSGSYNEQFF.

This chain links TRBV5-1 with TRBJ1-5; D is possibly TRBD1 (5 bases). Per germline, CDR1 SGHRS and CDR2 YFSETQ. V was pared by 4 bases and J by 2 bases, with 13 bases between. The CDR3 covers 15 residues. This CDR3 is CASSPQGSGNQPQHF. For the CDR3, the DNA is TGCGCCAGCAGCCCTCAGGGATCCGGCAATCAGCCCCAGCATTTT.

The chain couples TRBV7-9 to TRBJ2-3; D is perhaps TRBD1 or TRBD2 (5 bases each). The CDR3 runs 17 residues. Trimming stripped 4 bases from V and 3 bases from J, with 20 bases between. CDR1 SEHNR and CDR2 FQNEAQ come from the germline V gene (reference sequence). The CDR3 here is CASSSNSGTRRTDTQYF. The CDR3 DNA sequence: TGTGCCAGCAGCTCAAACTCCGGGACCAGGAGGACAGATACGCAGTATTTT.

In this sample, this clone turned up a few times. This rearrangement joins TRBV9 to TRBJ1-1; D unresolved. This CDR3 is built from 13 residues. The V end was cut by 1 base, the J end by 3 bases, with 7 bases between. Germline CDR1 and CDR2: SGDLS and YYNGEE. CDR3 coding DNA: TGTGCCAGCAGCGTATTAAGGGACACTGAAGCTTTCTTT. Amino acids: CASSVLRDTEAFF.

The rearrangement joins TRBV28 to TRBJ2-7, with D perhaps matching TRBD1 or TRBD2 (6 bases each). The CDR3 sequence is 15 residues long. Germline V gene lookup returns CDR1 MDHEN and CDR2 SYDVKM. Trimming removed 3 bases from V and 0 bases from J, with 12 bases in between. CDR3 amino acids: CASSLGGQISYEQYF. The CDR3 nucleotides are TGTGCCAGCAGTTTGGGAGGACAGATCTCCTACGAGCAGTACTTC.

As for this clone: The junction and the germline gene differ at one end; a read error may be behind it. The chain recombines TRBV7-9 with TRBJ2-5; 7 nucleotides align to TRBD1. CDR1 and CDR2 (germline): SEHNR, FQNEAQ (reference sequence). The CDR3 covers 14 residues. This CDR3 is CASSAPTGVETQYF. The CDR3 DNA sequence: TGCGCCAGCAGCGCGCCCACAGGGGTGGAGACCCAGTACTTC.

The chain carries TRBV5-1 and TRBJ2-5; D is undetermined. V lost 4 bases and J 2 bases, leaving 12 bases between the germline ends. Germline V gene data show CDR1 as SGHRS and CDR2 as YFSETQ. The CDR3 contains 14 residues. Here the CDR3 reads CASSLPGNQETQYF. CDR3 DNA sequence: TGCGCCAGCAGCCTCCCCGGAAATCAAGAGACCCAGTACTTC.

This sequence joins TRBV4-2 and TRBJ2-2; D unclear. Deletions cut 1 base from V and 2 bases from J, with 17 bases between. This CDR3 has 18 amino acids. Germline loops: CDR1 LGHNA, CDR2 YNFKEQ. CDR3: CASSQGTHAAVNTGELFF. CDR3 sequence (DNA): TGTGCCAGCAGCCAAGGGACCCACGCGGCGGTCAACACCGGGGAGCTGTTTTTT.

The table lists this clone with a few counts. This chain connects TRBV19 to TRBJ1-2, with TRBD1 matching 7 bases. The CDR3 length is 11 residues. The J segment lost 6 bases and the V segment lost 10 bases, leaving 5 bases of the junction unmatched. CDR1 and CDR2 from the germline V gene are LNHDA and SQIVND (reference sequence). The CDR3 protein is CATTTGHGYTF. The CDR3 bases are TGTGCCACTACGACAGGGCATGGCTACACCTTC.

The genes are TRBV7-8 and TRBJ1-4; TRBD1 matches at 8 bases. This CDR3 contains 14 residues. J gave up 7 bases and V 4 bases, and 5 bases lay outside the gene matches. The germline V gene has CDR1 SGHVS and CDR2 FQNEAQ. The DNA for the CDR3 is TGTGCCAGCAGCTCGACAGGGGATGTTGAAAAACTGTTTTTT. Its protein is CASSSTGDVEKLFF.

This sequence joins TRBV29-1 and TRBJ2-1; a possible D gene is TRBD1 (6 bases). Germline V gene lookup returns CDR1 SQVTM and CDR2 ANQGSEA. The CDR3 is 12 residues long. V was trimmed by 3 bases and J by 13 bases, leaving 16 bases between them. The CDR3 loop reads CSVDKTGIGQFF. Here the CDR3 DNA reads TGCAGCGTTGACAAAACAGGGATAGGACAGTTCTTC.

J is TRBJ2-7 and V is TRBV6-6, with D possibly matching TRBD1 (7 bases). The CDR3 sequence is 15 residues long. Germline V lookup: CDR1 MNHNY, CDR2 SVGAGI (reference sequence). Trimming shortened V by 7 bases and J by 3 bases, and 19 bases separated the two germline ends. Written as DNA, the CDR3 is TGTGCCAGCAACGACGGAGGGGGCGCATTCTACGAGCAGTACTTC. This encodes CASNDGGGAFYEQYF.

In this sample, this clone turned up a few times. The rearrangement uses TRBV9 and TRBJ2-2; D is unresolved. There are 15 residues in the CDR3. The germline V and J ends were trimmed by 3 bases and 0 bases, with 9 bases remaining between them. The V gene's germline CDR1 is SGDLS and CDR2 YYNGEE. The CDR3 region is CASSAFGANTGELFF. Here the CDR3 DNA reads TGTGCCAGCAGCGCTTTCGGCGCGAACACCGGGGAGCTGTTTTTT.

This chain joins TRBV11-2 and TRBJ2-5; 8 nucleotides align to TRBD1. J was trimmed by 7 bases and V by 4 bases; bases with no gene match: 11. Looked up from germline, CDR1 is SGHAT and CDR2 is FQNNGV. This CDR3 comprises 15 residues. In DNA, the CDR3 is TGTGCCAGCAGCTGGAGCGCAGGGGGCTGGGGGACCCAGTACTTC. As protein: CASSWSAGGWGTQYF.

The chain employs TRBV6-1 and TRBJ1-1; TRBD1 matches at 8 bases. Germline loops: CDR1 MNHNS, CDR2 SASEGT. The CDR3 is made up of 14 amino acids. J lost 4 bases, V lost 6 bases, and 7 bases had no gene match. This CDR3 is CASRETGVGTEAFF. The CDR3, as DNA: TGTGCCAGCAGGGAGACAGGGGTCGGCACTGAAGCTTTCTTT.

V gene TRBV11-3 combines with J gene TRBJ2-5, with a tentative D call TRBD2 (6 bases). Per the germline V gene, CDR1 is SGHNT and CDR2 is YENEEA. The ends were cut back, 1 base at V and 5 bases at J, with 8 bases in the middle. The CDR3 runs to 13 residues. The CDR3: CASSLGGGETQYF. The CDR3 DNA reads TGTGCCAGCAGCTTAGGCGGAGGGGAGACCCAGTACTTC.

The V gene is TRBV18, the J gene TRBJ2-3; D is perhaps TRBD2 (6 bases). Germline V gene lookup returns CDR1 KGHSH and CDR2 LQKENI. The V gene lost 8 bases and the J gene lost 3 bases, with 15 bases spanning the gap. The CDR3 loop spans 14 amino acids. The DNA for the CDR3 is TGTGCCAGCGCGGACTTTGGGAGGACAGATACGCAGTATTTT. This codes for CASADFGRTDTQYF.

V gene TRBV4-2 combines with J gene TRBJ2-7, with 11 bases identical to TRBD2. Germline trimming cut 4 bases from V and 3 bases from J; bases unmatched to any gene: 11. This CDR3 is 17 amino acids long. Looked up from germline, CDR1 is LGHNA and CDR2 is YNFKEQ. The CDR3: CASSREGGTSGHYEQYF. The CDR3 DNA reads as TGTGCCAGCAGCCGCGAGGGCGGGACTAGCGGACACTACGAGCAGTACTTC.

The chain joins TRBV19 to TRBJ1-1; D gene ambiguous. CDR1 and CDR2 from the germline V gene are LNHDA and SQIVND (reference sequence). Trimming left V 7 bases short and J 5 bases short, with 8 bases between. The CDR3 extends over 11 amino acids. CDR3 in amino acids: CASMGYTEAFF. CDR3 nucleotides: TGTGCCAGTATGGGCTATACTGAAGCTTTCTTT. Using reference TRBV19 and TRBJ1-1 for the parts outside the CDR3, the full variable domain is DGGITQSPKYLFRKEGQNVTLSCEQNLNHDAMYWYRQDPGQGLRLIYYSQIVNDFQKGDIAEGYSVSREKKESFPLTVTSAQKNPTAFYLCASMGYTEAFFGQGTRLTVV.

This clone was seen a handful of times. V is TRBV10-2 and J is TRBJ1-3; D is unresolved. Trimming took off 3 bases at V and 4 bases at J, with 1 base between the two ends. Per germline, CDR1 WSHSY and CDR2 SAAADI. The CDR3 contains 11 residues. The CDR3 sequence is CASSDGNTIYF. The CDR3 DNA sequence: TGCGCCAGCAGTGACGGAAACACCATATATTTT.

This chain connects TRBV6-5 to TRBJ2-1, with 9 bases that match TRBD2. This CDR3 is 15 amino acids long. V lost 6 bases and J lost 7; bases outside the gene matches: 10. Germline lookup yields CDR1 MNHEY and CDR2 SVGAGI. CDR3 loop: CASSLQGGRANEQFF. The CDR3, as DNA: TGTGCCAGCAGCCTACAGGGCGGGAGGGCGAATGAGCAGTTCTTC.